Each of the 22 T cell receptor beta chains below was sequenced from the same sample in a study of shared clonotypes between healthy human individuals. TCRdb's copy holds only in-frame clones and misses some; the assay was immunoSEQ multiplex PCR. The repertoire has 800,000 or so clones, about 97% of them found once; the top ten carry over 0.2%. Naive CD8 isolation took CD45RO-negative cells positively selected for CCR7 and excluded terminally differentiated effector memory CD45RA+ cells. The specimen sequenced was naive CD8+ T cells sorted from blood. These receptors were obtained from a man aged 25 to 40 in good health.

The V and J genes are TRBV5-6 and TRBJ2-1; no clear D. V lost 0 bases, J lost 2 bases, and 9 bases lay in between. The germline V gene has CDR1 SGHDT and CDR2 YYEEEE. The CDR3 spans 15 residues. CDR3 DNA: TGTGCCAGCAGCTTGGGGGGTCTCCCCTACAATGAGCAGTTCTTC. Its protein is CASSLGGLPYNEQFF.

The chain is built from TRBV5-1 and TRBJ1-3, with D possibly matching TRBD1 (5 bases). V was trimmed by 1 base and J by 0 bases, leaving 8 bases between them. The CDR3 is 15 amino acids. Germline CDR1 SGHRS, CDR2 YFSETQ. The CDR3 DNA reads TGCGCCAGCAGCTTGTGGGACCTCTCTGGAAACACCATATATTTT. It specifies CASSLWDLSGNTIYF.

CDR3 DNA sequence: TGTGCCAGCAGTATCGGGACTAGCGGGAGGGATGAGCAGTTCTTC. Protein product: CASSIGTSGRDEQFF. The chain joins TRBV25-1 to TRBJ2-1; 16 bases match TRBD2. V gave up 5 bases and J gave up 8 bases; unmatched junction bases: 3. CDR3 length: 15 residues. Per germline, CDR1 MGHDK and CDR2 SYGVNS.

The CDR3 coding sequence is TGTGCCAGCAGCGATTCGGGGGGGAGCACTGAAGCTTTCTTT. Protein product: CASSDSGGSTEAFF. J is TRBJ1-1 and V is TRBV7-2; the D gene is possibly TRBD1 (5 bases). V was trimmed by 5 bases and J by 4 bases, leaving 14 bases between them. Per germline, CDR1 SGHTA and CDR2 FQGNSA. This CDR3 contains 14 residues.

The sample holds one count of this clone. V is TRBV4-1 and J is TRBJ1-1; D is unclear. This CDR3 has 13 residues. The germline V gene encodes CDR1 MGHRA and CDR2 YSYEKL. V lost 1 base and J lost 7, with 10 bases in between. The DNA for the CDR3 is TGCGCCAGCAGCCAAGTAGGAGGGAATGAAGCTTTCTTT. Translating gives CASSQVGGNEAFF.

J is TRBJ1-5 and V is TRBV27, with D tentatively TRBD1 (5 bases). In germline, CDR1 is MNHEY, CDR2 SMNVEV (reference sequence). The V gene lost 3 bases and the J gene lost 7 bases, with 13 bases spanning the gap. This CDR3 has 14 amino acids. The CDR3: CASSFSQGLQPQHF. The CDR3 DNA follows: TGTGCCAGCAGTTTTTCCCAGGGATTACAGCCCCAGCATTTT.

This clone was found once. This chain links TRBV11-2 with TRBJ2-3, with 12 bases identical to TRBD1. Germline CDR1 is SGHAT and CDR2 is FQNNGV. CDR3 length equals 17 residues. Germline trimming cut 3 bases from V and 4 bases from J; bases unmatched to any gene: 8. The CDR3 sequence is CASSLGTGGYVADTQYF. The CDR3 nucleotides are TGTGCCAGCAGCTTGGGGACAGGGGGCTATGTGGCAGATACGCAGTATTTT.

The chain combines TRBV5-1 with TRBJ1-2; D not certain. CDR3 length: 11 residues. Trimming took off 4 bases at V and 6 bases at J, with 7 bases between the two ends. From germline, CDR1 is SGHRS and CDR2 YFSETQ. This chain's CDR3 is CASSGIDGYTF. DNA of the CDR3: TGCGCCAGCAGCGGAATAGATGGCTACACCTTC. The full variable domain, with the rest looked up from reference TRBV5-1 and TRBJ1-2, is KAGVTQTPRYLIKTRGQQVTLSCSPISGHRSVSWYQQTPGQGLQFLFEYFSETQRNKGNFPGRFSGRQFSNSRSEMNVSTLELGDSALYLCASSGIDGYTFGSGTRLTVV.

V is TRBV7-9 and J is TRBJ2-2, with D possibly TRBD1 on 5 matching bases. The CDR3 is 12 amino acids. Germline lookup yields CDR1 SEHNR and CDR2 FQNEAQ (reference sequence). V was trimmed by 6 bases and J by 7 bases, leaving 9 bases between them. The CDR3 DNA reads as TGTGCCAGCAGTCTAGGGGTCGGGGAGCTGTTTTTT. As protein: CASSLGVGELFF.

The genes are TRBV7-6 and TRBJ2-7; perhaps TRBD2 as D (6 bases). V lost 5 bases, J lost 2 bases, and 16 bases lay in between. The CDR3 is 15 amino acids. The germline V gene has CDR1 SGHVS and CDR2 FNYEAQ. The CDR3 nucleotides read TGTGCCAGCAGCCTCGGGAGTCTCCCAGCCTACGAGCAGTACTTC. Translating it yields CASSLGSLPAYEQYF. Combining the CDR3 with reference TRBV7-6 and TRBJ2-7 gives the whole variable domain GAGVSQSPRYKVTKRGQDVALRCDPISGHVSLYWYRQALGQGPEFLTYFNYEAQQDKSGLPNDRFSAERPEGSISTLTIQRTEQRDSAMYRCASSLGSLPAYEQYFGPGTRLTVT.

This clone showed up just once. The rearrangement uses TRBV11-3 and TRBJ2-5; 9 nucleotides line up with TRBD2. Germline trimming cut 4 bases from V and 0 bases from J; bases unmatched to any gene: 6. CDR3 length: 16 residues. The V gene's germline CDR1 is SGHNT and CDR2 YENEEA. CDR3 bases: TGTGCCAGCAGCTCCCGGACTAGCGAGCACCAAGAGACCCAGTACTTC. It encodes CASSSRTSEHQETQYF. The entire variable domain, with the rest obtained from reference TRBV11-3 and TRBJ2-5, is as follows: EAGVVQSPRYKIIEKKQPVAFWCNPISGHNTLYWYLQNLGQGPELLIRYENEEAVDDSQLPKDRFSAERLKGVDSTLKIQPAELGDSAVYLCASSSRTSEHQETQYFGPGTRLLVL.

J is TRBJ2-6 and V is TRBV27; D call uncertain. With 8 bases removed from V and 2 bases from J, the gap between germline ends came to 10 bases. The CDR3 consists of 14 residues. Germline-derived CDR1 and CDR2 are MNHEY and SMNVEV (reference sequence). The CDR3 here is CASDPWPGANVLTF. In nucleotides, the CDR3 is TGTGCCAGCGATCCGTGGCCTGGGGCCAACGTCCTGACTTTC.

The chain combines TRBV5-1 with TRBJ2-2, with D possibly TRBD1 on 5 matching bases. Trimming removed 0 bases from V and 0 bases from J, with 6 bases in between. CDR3 size: 15 residues. CDR1 is SGHRS and CDR2 is YFSETQ in the germline V gene. CDR3: CASSLGGANTGELFF. The CDR3 DNA reads TGCGCCAGCAGCTTGGGGGGCGCGAACACCGGGGAGCTGTTTTTT.

The chain recombines TRBV7-8 with TRBJ2-1; D gene uncertain. Trimming removed 2 bases at V and 8 bases at J, with 10 bases between. The V gene's germline CDR1 is SGHVS and CDR2 FQNEAQ. This CDR3 region has 13 residues. The CDR3 here is CASSLSLSDEQFF. The DNA of the CDR3 is TGTGCCAGCAGCTTATCCCTTTCGGATGAGCAGTTCTTC.

The chain carries TRBV13 and TRBJ1-2, with TRBD1 as a possible D gene (6 bases). V lost 0 bases and J lost 2, with 37 bases in between. There are 24 residues in the CDR3. Per the germline V gene, CDR1 is PRHDT and CDR2 is FYEKMQ (reference sequence). CDR3 sequence (DNA): TGTGCCAGCAGCTTAGGAAATGAACAGGGTTACTGGGCTAACCTCGAGAAGTTAAACTATGGCTACACCTTC. It encodes CASSLGNEQGYWANLEKLNYGYTF.

This clone was found once. The V gene is TRBV27, the J gene TRBJ2-7; 8 bases align to TRBD2. Germline values: CDR1 MNHEY, CDR2 SMNVEV (reference sequence). V was pared by 5 bases and J by 5 bases, with 8 bases of the junction left unmatched. The CDR3 sequence is 14 residues long. CDR3 sequence: CASSRAGVTNEQYF. The CDR3 region has the DNA TGTGCCAGCAGTCGAGCGGGAGTGACTAACGAGCAGTACTTC.

J is TRBJ1-5 and V is TRBV7-8, with D unclear. This CDR3 has 16 residues. CDR1 and CDR2 (germline): SGHVS, FQNEAQ. V gave up 2 bases and J gave up 0 bases, with 11 bases separating them. Written as DNA, the CDR3 is TGTGCCAGCAGCTTAAGGTCAGCGTATAGCAATCAGCCCCAGCATTTT. It encodes CASSLRSAYSNQPQHF.

V gene TRBV7-9 combines with J gene TRBJ2-7; unclear D gene. Germline CDR1 and CDR2: SEHNR and FQNEAQ (reference sequence). V was pared by 5 bases and J by 7 bases, with 12 bases between. The CDR3 has 12 residues. The CDR3 coding sequence is TGTGCCAGCAGCGACTTAAAAGGGGAGCAGTACTTC. As protein: CASSDLKGEQYF. The full variable domain, completed using reference TRBV7-9 and TRBJ2-7, is DTGVSQNPRHKITKRGQNVTFRCDPISEHNRLYWYRQTLGQGPEFLTYFQNEAQLEKSRLLSDRFSAERPKGSFSTLEIQRTEQGDSAMYLCASSDLKGEQYFGPGTRLTVT.

To note about this clone: The identical CDR3 is also encoded by other nucleotide sequences in the sample. This rearrangement joins TRBV7-2 to TRBJ1-1; unclear D gene. Trimming took 3 bases from V and 3 from J, leaving 8 bases between them. Germline loops: CDR1 SGHTA, CDR2 FQGNSA. The length of the CDR3 is 13 residues. For the CDR3, the DNA is TGTGCCAGCAGCTTGGCAGGCTACACTGAAGCTTTCTTT. Protein: CASSLAGYTEAFF.

The chain is built from TRBV10-3 and TRBJ2-3; 11 nucleotides match TRBD2. Germline assignment: CDR1 ENHRY and CDR2 SYGVKD. This CDR3 has 17 amino acids. The V gene end was trimmed by 8 bases and the J gene end by 5 bases; junction bases not matched to a gene: 15. The chain's CDR3 is CAIADTSGRTVEDTQYF. The CDR3 DNA sequence: TGTGCCATCGCCGACACTAGCGGGAGAACGGTAGAAGATACGCAGTATTTT.

The V and J genes are TRBV4-3 and TRBJ2-1, with a weak D call TRBD2 (6 bases). The CDR3 length is 21 residues. The V gene's germline CDR1 is LGHNA and CDR2 YSLEER. V was shortened by 0 bases and J by 5 bases, with 29 bases between the two germline ends. The CDR3 loop reads CASSQDKRRDSINPYHNEQFF. Here the CDR3 DNA reads TGCGCCAGCAGCCAAGATAAGAGACGGGACTCCATAAATCCCTACCACAATGAGCAGTTCTTC.

The chain couples TRBV4-3 to TRBJ2-1; D not certain. Germline V gene data show CDR1 as LGHNA and CDR2 as YSLEER. There are 13 residues in the CDR3. Deletions cut 0 bases from V and 7 bases from J, with 7 bases between. The CDR3 DNA sequence: TGCGCCAGCAGCCAAGATCAGTTGAATGAGCAGTTCTTC. Its protein product is CASSQDQLNEQFF.